A selection of T cell receptor beta chains follows, all from one sample in a study of T cells in localized non-small cell lung cancer. The table came from immunoSEQ multiplex PCR; TCRdb's copy has only in-frame clones and leaves some out. The table has some 72,000 clones, around four fifths seen once. The specimen comprised peripheral blood, sampled before any cancer treatment. These receptors were obtained from a man aged 35-75 years with stage I lung adenocarcinoma. Both conserved end residues are part of each CDR3. A D gene is named only where the DNA matches it firmly. For some rows the clone size is stated as once, few or many, or as a class when expanded; others skip it.

abundance: NA
j_gene: TRBJ2-4
d_gene: NA
v_gene: TRBV10-3
CDR3aa: CAIESLNIQYF
CDR3nt: TGTGCCATCGAGTCCTTAAACATTCAGTACTTC

abundance: NA
j_gene: TRBJ2-1
d_gene: TRBD1
v_gene: TRBV4-1
CDR3aa: CASSLTGVYEQFF
CDR3nt: TGCGCCAGCAGCCTCACAGGGGTTTATGAGCAGTTCTTC

abundance: NA
j_gene: TRBJ2-7
d_gene: TRBD2
v_gene: TRBV5-4
CDR3aa: CASSFLVGGVIIPEQYF
CDR3nt: TGTGCCAGCAGCTTTTTGGTGGGGGGGGTCATAATCCCCGAGCAGTACTTC

abundance: NA
j_gene: TRBJ2-1
d_gene: TRBD1
v_gene: TRBV6-5
CDR3aa: CASSYGGTGGYNEQFF
CDR3nt: TGTGCCAGCAGTTACGGGGGGACAGGGGGCTACAATGAGCAGTTCTTC

abundance: NA
j_gene: TRBJ2-5
d_gene: TRBD1
v_gene: TRBV6-1
CDR3aa: CASRRGPQETQYF
CDR3nt: TGTGCCAGCAGAAGGGGGCCTCAAGAGACCCAGTACTTC

abundance: NA
j_gene: TRBJ1-1
d_gene: NA
v_gene: TRBV19
CDR3aa: CASRRGDLMNTEAFF
CDR3nt: TGTGCCAGTAGACGCGGAGATCTGATGAACACTGAAGCTTTCTTT

abundance: NA
j_gene: TRBJ2-7
d_gene: TRBD2
v_gene: TRBV29-1
CDR3aa: CSARGLAGVSYEQYF
CDR3nt: TGCAGCGCCCGAGGCCTAGCGGGGGTCTCCTACGAGCAGTACTTC

abundance: NA
j_gene: TRBJ2-1
d_gene: NA
v_gene: TRBV7-2
CDR3aa: CASSRFLATTYNEQFF
CDR3nt: TGTGCCAGCAGCCGGTTCCTAGCGACGACCTACAATGAGCAGTTCTTC

abundance: once
j_gene: TRBJ2-3
d_gene: NA
v_gene: TRBV19
CDR3aa: CASSIGNPTDTQYF
CDR3nt: TGTGCCAGTAGTATCGGGAACCCCACAGATACGCAGTATTTT

abundance: NA
j_gene: TRBJ2-7
d_gene: TRBD2
v_gene: TRBV30
CDR3aa: CAWSPPRTSGAREQYF
CDR3nt: TGTGCCTGGAGCCCCCCTAGGACTAGCGGAGCCCGGGAGCAGTACTTC

abundance: NA
j_gene: TRBJ2-7
d_gene: NA
v_gene: TRBV4-1
CDR3aa: CASSQAEQGYEQYF
CDR3nt: TGCGCCAGCAGCCAAGCCGAACAGGGCTACGAGCAGTACTTC

abundance: NA
j_gene: TRBJ2-2
d_gene: NA
v_gene: TRBV11-3
CDR3aa: CASSLDGELFF
CDR3nt: TGTGCCAGCAGCTTAGACGGGGAGCTGTTTTTT

abundance: NA
j_gene: TRBJ2-6
d_gene: NA
v_gene: TRBV19
CDR3aa: CASIRSSGANVLTF
CDR3nt: TGTGCCAGTATCAGGTCCTCTGGGGCCAACGTCCTGACTTTC

abundance: NA
j_gene: TRBJ2-2
d_gene: TRBD1
v_gene: TRBV7-2
CDR3aa: CASSPRPTGYTGELFF
CDR3nt: TGTGCCAGCAGCCCACGCCCGACAGGGTACACCGGGGAGCTGTTTTTT

abundance: NA
j_gene: TRBJ2-7
d_gene: NA
v_gene: TRBV7-2
CDR3aa: CASSLEGNGEQYF
CDR3nt: TGTGCCAGCAGCTTAGAGGGGAATGGCGAGCAGTACTTC

abundance: NA
j_gene: TRBJ2-2
d_gene: TRBD2
v_gene: TRBV4-2
CDR3aa: CASKRTSGNTGELFF
CDR3nt: TGTGCCAGCAAGAGGACTAGCGGGAACACCGGGGAGCTGTTTTTT

abundance: NA
j_gene: TRBJ1-1
d_gene: NA
v_gene: TRBV14
CDR3aa: CASSQSGNTEAFF
CDR3nt: TGTGCCAGCAGCCAATCAGGGAACACTGAAGCTTTCTTT

abundance: NA
j_gene: TRBJ1-1
d_gene: TRBD1
v_gene: TRBV6-5
CDR3aa: CAITGQPNTEAFF
CDR3nt: TGTGCCATCACGGGACAGCCAAACACTGAAGCTTTCTTT

abundance: NA
j_gene: TRBJ2-3
d_gene: TRBD1
v_gene: TRBV7-3
CDR3aa: CASSATGPTDTQYF
CDR3nt: TGTGCCAGCAGCGCGACAGGGCCCACAGATACGCAGTATTTT

abundance: NA
j_gene: TRBJ2-5
d_gene: NA
v_gene: TRBV5-6
CDR3aa: CASSLSATNQETQYF
CDR3nt: TGTGCCAGCAGCTTGTCAGCAACAAATCAAGAGACCCAGTACTTC

abundance: NA
j_gene: TRBJ1-5
d_gene: NA
v_gene: TRBV7-9
CDR3aa: CASSITGSNQPQHF
CDR3nt: TGTGCCAGCAGCATTACAGGTAGCAATCAGCCCCAGCATTTT

abundance: few
j_gene: TRBJ1-1
d_gene: NA
v_gene: TRBV27
CDR3aa: CASSSLWNTEAFF
CDR3nt: TGTGCCAGCAGTTCACTCTGGAACACTGAAGCTTTCTTT

abundance: NA
j_gene: TRBJ2-5
d_gene: TRBD2
v_gene: TRBV7-9
CDR3aa: CASSLAAGTRALKETQYF
CDR3nt: TGTGCCAGCAGCTTAGCGGCCGGGACTAGGGCTCTGAAGGAGACCCAGTACTTC

abundance: NA
j_gene: TRBJ2-4
d_gene: NA
v_gene: TRBV7-2
CDR3aa: CASSLGAGRNIQYF
CDR3nt: TGTGCCAGCAGCTTGGGGGCGGGGAGAAACATTCAGTACTTC